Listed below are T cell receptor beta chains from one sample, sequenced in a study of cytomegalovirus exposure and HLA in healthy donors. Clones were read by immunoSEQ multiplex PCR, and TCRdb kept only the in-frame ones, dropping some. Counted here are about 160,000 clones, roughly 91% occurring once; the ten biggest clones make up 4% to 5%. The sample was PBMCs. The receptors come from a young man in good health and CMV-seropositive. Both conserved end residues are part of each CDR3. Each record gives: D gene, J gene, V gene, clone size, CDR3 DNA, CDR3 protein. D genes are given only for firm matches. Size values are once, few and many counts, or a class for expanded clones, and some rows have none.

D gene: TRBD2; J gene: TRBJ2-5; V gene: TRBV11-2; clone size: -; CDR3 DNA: TGTGCCAGCAGCTTGATCAGCGGGAGGGCGGGAGAGACCCAGTACTTC; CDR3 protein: CASSLISGRAGETQYF
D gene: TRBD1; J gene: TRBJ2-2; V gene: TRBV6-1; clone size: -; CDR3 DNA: TGTGCCAGCAGTCGGACAGGGTGGTACACCGGGGAGCTGTTTTTT; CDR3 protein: CASSRTGWYTGELFF
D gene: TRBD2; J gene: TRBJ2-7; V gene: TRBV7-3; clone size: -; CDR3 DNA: TGTGCCAGCAGCTTCAGCGGGGTTCCCTACGAGCAGTACTTC; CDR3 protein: CASSFSGVPYEQYF
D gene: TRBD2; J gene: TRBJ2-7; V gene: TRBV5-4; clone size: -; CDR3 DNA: TGTGCCAGCAGCAGTATGTTGGCGGGAGTTAACTACGAGCAGTACTTC; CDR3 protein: CASSSMLAGVNYEQYF
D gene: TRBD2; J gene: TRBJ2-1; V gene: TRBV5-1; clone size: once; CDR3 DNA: TGCGCCAGCAGCTGGGGGTCTAGCGGGTCCTACAATGAGCAGTTCTTC; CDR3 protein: CASSWGSSGSYNEQFF
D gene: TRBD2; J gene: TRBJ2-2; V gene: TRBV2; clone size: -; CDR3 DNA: TGTGCCAGCGCCCGGAGCGGGGAAAACACCGGGGAGCTGTTTTTT; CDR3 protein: CASARSGENTGELFF
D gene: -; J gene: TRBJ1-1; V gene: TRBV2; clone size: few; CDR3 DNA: TGTGCCAGCAGGGGAGAAGTGACTGAAGCTTTCTTT; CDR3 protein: CASRGEVTEAFF
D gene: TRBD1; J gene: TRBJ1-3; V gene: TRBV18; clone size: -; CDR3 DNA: TGTGCCAGCTCACCCCGGACAGGGGGCTCTGGAAACACCATATATTTT; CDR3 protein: CASSPRTGGSGNTIYF
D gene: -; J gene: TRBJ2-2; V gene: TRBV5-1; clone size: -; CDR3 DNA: TGCGCCAGCAGCTTGTGGACCAGGGGCGGGGAGCTGTTTTTT; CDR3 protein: CASSLWTRGGELFF
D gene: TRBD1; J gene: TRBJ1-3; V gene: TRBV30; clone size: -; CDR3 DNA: TGTGCCTGGAGTGTGGGGGACAGAGGAAACACCATATATTTT; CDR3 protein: CAWSVGDRGNTIYF
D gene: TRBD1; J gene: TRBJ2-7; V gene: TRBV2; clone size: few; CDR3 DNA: TGTGCCAGCAGTGTGGCGGGACAGGGTTCCTACGAGCAGTACTTC; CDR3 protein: CASSVAGQGSYEQYF
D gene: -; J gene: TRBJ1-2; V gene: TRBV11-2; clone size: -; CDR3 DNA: TGTGCCAGCAGCTCCAGTGGGGGCCCCTATGGCTACACCTTC; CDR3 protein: CASSSSGGPYGYTF
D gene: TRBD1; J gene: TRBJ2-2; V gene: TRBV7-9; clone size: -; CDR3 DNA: TGTGCCAGCAGCCCGAATCCCTTTACAGGGGATTTGAACACCGGGGAGCTGTTTTTT; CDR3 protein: CASSPNPFTGDLNTGELFF
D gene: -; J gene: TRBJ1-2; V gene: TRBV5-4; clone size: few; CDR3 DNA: TGTGCCAGCAGCACAACAGGGAAAGGCTACACCTTC; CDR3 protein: CASSTTGKGYTF
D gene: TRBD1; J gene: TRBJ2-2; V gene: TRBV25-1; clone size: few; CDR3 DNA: TGTGCCACCAAAACAGGGGTCACCGGGGAGCTGTTTTTT; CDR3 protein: CATKTGVTGELFF
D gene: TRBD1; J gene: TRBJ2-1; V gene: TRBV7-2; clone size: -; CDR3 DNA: TGTGCCAGCAGCTGGGCAGACAGGGGCTACAATGAGCAGTTCTTC; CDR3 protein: CASSWADRGYNEQFF
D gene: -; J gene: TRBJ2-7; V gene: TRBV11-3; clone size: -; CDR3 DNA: TGTGCCAGCAGCTCATCCTACGAGCAGTACTTC; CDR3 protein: CASSSSYEQYF
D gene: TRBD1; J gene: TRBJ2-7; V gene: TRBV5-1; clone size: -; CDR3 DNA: TGCGCCAGCAGCTCCAGACAGGGGGCCCCCTACGAGCAGTACTTC; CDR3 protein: CASSSRQGAPYEQYF
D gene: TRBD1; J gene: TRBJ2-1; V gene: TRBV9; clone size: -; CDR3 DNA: TGTGCCAGCAGCCCTCAACTGGACAGGGCATTCTACAATGAGCAGTTCTTC; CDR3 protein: CASSPQLDRAFYNEQFF
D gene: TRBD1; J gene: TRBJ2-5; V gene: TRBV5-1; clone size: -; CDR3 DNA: TGCGCCAGCAGCGTGCAGGGACAGGGGGCCGGGGAGACCCAGTACTTC; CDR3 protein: CASSVQGQGAGETQYF
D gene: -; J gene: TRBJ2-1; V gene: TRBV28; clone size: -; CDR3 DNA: TGTGCCAGCAGCCGACAGCCCATCTACAATGAGCAGTTCTTC; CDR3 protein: CASSRQPIYNEQFF
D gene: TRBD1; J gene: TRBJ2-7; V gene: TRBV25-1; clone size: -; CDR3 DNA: TGTGCCAGCAGTGAAAGGACAGGGGGCTACGAGCAGTACTTC; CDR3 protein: CASSERTGGYEQYF
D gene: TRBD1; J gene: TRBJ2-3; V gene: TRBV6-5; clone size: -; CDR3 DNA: TGTGCCAGCAGGGGACAGGGGGGAACGCAGTATTTT; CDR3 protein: CASRGQGGTQYF
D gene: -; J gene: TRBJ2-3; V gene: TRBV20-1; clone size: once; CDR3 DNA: TGCAGTGCTATAGCGGACTATACGCAGTATTTT; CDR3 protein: CSAIADYTQYF
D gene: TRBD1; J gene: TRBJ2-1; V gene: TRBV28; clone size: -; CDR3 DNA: TGTGCCAGCACCAGGACAGGGGCCTACAATGAGCAGTTCTTC; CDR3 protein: CASTRTGAYNEQFF